What follows is one TCR beta chain and its context. There are a few counts of this clonotype. Its antigen is not yet known. Base qualities are not recorded, but no much larger clone differs from it by a single base. The data are from a study of CD8 T cells in Susac syndrome (dated by TCRdb to about 2019). Background on the whole study: The study used repertoire sequencing to test whether antigen drove CD8+ T cell activation and differentiation in Susac syndrome. CD8+ T cell repertoire clonality was compared between over 9 healthy donors, around 14 Susac syndrome patients and 15 or so multiple sclerosis patients. What the authors observed across the whole study: The number of individuals in the TCR sequencing and HLA analysis was recognized as being relatively small.

The CDR3 runs 15 residues from the cysteine to the phenylalanine. Only the CDR3 DNA is retained, 45 bases long and in frame from the first base. Relative to germline, V is missing 3 bases and J is missing 4 bases, with 9 bases of the junction outside any gene match. CDR1 and CDR2, looked up from the germline V gene, are LGHNA and YNFKEQ. RNA was extracted with the RNeasy kit and 0.5 to 1 ug was reverse transcribed using random hexamers. TCR beta CDR3 regions were amplified with the immunoSEQ multiplex PCR assay covering 54 Vbeta and 13 Jbeta segments. PCR amplification bias was corrected by using a synthetic template baseline for primer optimization and computational correction. Regarding the original processing steps: Reads were annotated to V, D and J genes according to IMGT and were analyzed with immunoSEQ Analyzer, with only productive sequences retained. To calculate clonality, Shannon entropy was normalized by log2 of the number of productive unique sequences and then subtracted from one. For each patient and control, public and private clones were evaluated within the 100 most prevalent clones. Susac-specific clones were defined as absent from healthy and MS cohorts, around 970 published viral clones and other ImmuneACCESS disease sequences. TCRdb trimmed the raw reads at Q25, called clones with MiXCR and kept productive beta chains. Each CDR3 protein appears once, grouped with its most common genes and DNA. Here the V and J calls rest on TCRdb's processing, not on the authors' analysis. The sample includes about 290,000 distinct CDR3 sequences, with about 82% observed a single time. The top ten hold around 0.2% of the sample.

Peripheral blood CD8+ and CD4+ T cells from healthy donors, Susac syndrome patients and multiple sclerosis patients were profiled by high-throughput TCR beta sequencing. The multiple sclerosis controls were treatment-naive patients who had stable or active relapsing-remitting disease and met the revised McDonald criteria. Bulk CD8+ and CD4+ T cells were purified magnetically by negative isolation, whereas CD8+ TEMRA cells were enriched by FACS. Blood was drawn into EDTA tubes, processed within 24 hours, and PBMCs were isolated by density gradient centrifugation. PBMCs intended for TCR sequencing were frozen in liquid nitrogen and were later thawed in a 37 degrees C water bath. A purity of at least 90% was achieved for sorted or isolated CD4+, CD8+ and CD8+ TEMRA cells.

The chain links TRBV4-2 with TRBJ2-7, with 7 central nucleotides matching TRBD1. This TCR came from a human donor with multiple sclerosis. Sequencing was done on a sample of CD8+ T cells from PBMCs. DNA sequence: TGTGCCAGCAGCCAGGGCCCTGACAGGGAATACGAGCAGTACTTC. This encodes CASSQGPDREYEQYF.